The following is a T cell receptor beta chain sequence with its context. As yet, its antigen is unknown. CDR1 MGHDK and CDR2 SYGVNS come from the germline V gene. This CDR3 is 14 amino acids long. This entry is derived from a study of blood T cells in healthy people across ages. Broader study findings: Roughly linear declines in TCR beta diversity per million T cells occurred with age.

Alongside a J-beta primer mix, a sample-barcoded 5' primer served in a second PCR lasting roughly 7 to 11 cycles. One entry per CDR3 protein results from TCRdb running MiXCR on the 5' RACE reads. The table includes hundreds of thousands of distinct CDR3 sequences, nearly 60% detected once. The sequence derives from a man between 25 and 39 years old in good health. This sequence joins TRBV25-1 and TRBJ2-4, with TRBD1 matching 8 bases. The DNA end favors TRBJ2-7, so the J call may be wrong. Sequenced material: blood. In nucleotides, the CDR3 is TGTGCCAGCAGTACCACCCTTACAGGGGGCGAGCAGTACTTC. Amino acids: CASSTTLTGGEQYF.